The sequence of this T cell receptor beta chain was determined in a study of cytomegalovirus exposure and HLA in healthy donors. V trimming: 3 bases; J trimming: 2 bases; junction bases outside the gene matches: 9. Per the germline V gene, CDR1 is KGHSH and CDR2 is LQKENI. CDR3 size: 17 residues. Primers: 60 Vbeta forward and 13 Jbeta reverse. Produced via immunoSEQ multiplex PCR; TCRdb's table is partial and in-frame only. The table lists 70,000 to 100,000 clones, 75% to 85% of them singletons. Input material: PBMCs. The rearrangement joins TRBV18 to TRBJ1-5; the match to TRBD1 covers 8 bases. The receptor was isolated from a man between 18 and 35 years old in good health and CMV-seronegative. CDR3 in amino acids: CASSPNRGNSGNQPQHF. The DNA for the CDR3 is TGTGCCAGCTCACCGAACAGGGGGAATAGCGGCAATCAGCCCCAGCATTTT.